Shown below are 19 T cell receptor beta chains from a single sample sequenced in a study of blood T cell repertoires in COVID-19. TCRdb keeps only in-frame clones here, not all; method: immunoSEQ multiplex PCR. Of 350,000 to 400,000 clones listed, roughly 90% are singletons. The source material was PBMCs or T cells enriched from blood (not recorded which). The receptors were gathered from a woman between 40 and 55 years old who had been exposed to COVID-19.

This clone was picked up a small number of times. This rearrangement joins TRBV6-1 to TRBJ1-6, with D possibly being TRBD1 (6 bases). The CDR3 runs 18 residues. Germline values: CDR1 MNHNS, CDR2 SASEGT. The V and J ends lost 2 bases and 9 bases respectively, with 23 bases between them. The chain's CDR3 is CASSEFDRNQLSGSPLHF. In DNA, the CDR3 is TGTGCCAGCAGTGAATTTGACAGGAACCAACTATCGGGTTCACCCCTCCACTTT.

V and J are TRBV3-1 (or the pseudogene TRBV3-2) and TRBJ1-6, with D uncertain. The CDR3 sequence is 17 residues long. Per germline, CDR1 LGHDT and CDR2 YNNKEL (reference sequence). Trimming removed 0 bases from V and 0 bases from J, with 9 bases in between. CDR3 protein: CASSQDRSYSYNSPLHF. The CDR3 DNA reads TGTGCCAGCAGCCAAGACAGGTCGTACTCCTATAATTCACCCCTCCACTTT.

V usage is TRBV18 and J usage is TRBJ1-4; no reliable D call. CDR1 KGHSH and CDR2 LQKENI come from the germline V gene. CDR3 length: 15 residues. The germline V and J ends were trimmed by 1 base and 5 bases, with 11 bases remaining between them. CDR3 amino acids: CASSPRRQRNEKLFF. DNA of the CDR3: TGTGCCAGCTCACCACGACGGCAGAGGAATGAAAAACTGTTTTTT. Complete variable domain (other parts from reference TRBV18 and TRBJ1-4): NAGVMQNPRHLVRRRGQEARLRCSPMKGHSHVYWYRQLPEEGLKFMVYLQKENIIDESGMPKERFSAEFPKEGPSILRIQQVVRGDSAAYFCASSPRRQRNEKLFFGSGTQLSVL.

The chain links TRBV18 to TRBJ2-4; 7 nucleotides line up with TRBD1. The germline CDR1 and CDR2 sequences are KGHSH and LQKENI. CDR3 size: 18 residues. Germline trimming cut 2 bases from V and 0 bases from J; bases unmatched to any gene: 10. The DNA of the CDR3 is TGTGCCAGCTCACCAGACACAGGGGCTTTATTAGCCAAAAACATTCAGTACTTC. As protein: CASSPDTGALLAKNIQYF.

The table lists this clone with a count of one. V and J are TRBV19 and TRBJ1-6; D uncertain. Germline V gene data show CDR1 as LNHDA and CDR2 as SQIVND (reference sequence). The V end lost 3 bases, the J end lost 9 bases, and 6 bases lay between the germline ends. This CDR3 spans 12 amino acids. CDR3 nucleotide sequence: TGTGCCAGTAGTATCAGCGGTTCACCCCTCCACTTT. As protein: CASSISGSPLHF.

The V and J genes are TRBV5-1 and TRBJ1-2, with TRBD1 matching 8 bases. The CDR3 is 14 amino acids. The V and J ends lost 4 bases and 2 bases, in that order; junction bases with no gene match: 4. The V gene's germline CDR1 is SGHRS and CDR2 YFSETQ. The CDR3 coding sequence is TGCGCCAGCAGCCCAAGGACAGGGAACTATGGCTACACCTTC. This encodes CASSPRTGNYGYTF.

To note about this clone: One junction end does not reproduce the germline sequence, and a read error may be involved. The gene calls are TRBV7-7 and TRBJ1-1, with 7 bases that match TRBD1. CDR1 and CDR2 from the germline V gene are SSHAT and FNYEAQ (reference sequence). The CDR3 spans 16 residues. The CDR3 sequence: CASSLLPPGTATEAFF. CDR3 nucleotide sequence: TGTGCTAGCAGCTTATTGCCTCCCGGGACAGCTACTGAAGCTTTCTTT.

The chain recombines TRBV7-6 with TRBJ1-5, with 7 bases that match TRBD1. Germline loops: CDR1 SGHVS, CDR2 FNYEAQ. The CDR3 totals 17 residues. V dropped 5 bases and J dropped 1; count of bases not matched to a gene: 11. The DNA for the CDR3 is TGTGCCAGCAGCCCCGCTCCCCGACAGGGAAGCAATCAGCCCCAGCATTTT. Translation gives CASSPAPRQGSNQPQHF.

This sequence joins TRBV7-3 and TRBJ2-7; the match to TRBD2 covers 9 bases. The ends lost 3 bases at V and 6 bases at J; junction bases unmatched: 6. This CDR3 is built from 14 residues. Germline V gene lookup returns CDR1 SGHTA and CDR2 FQGTGA. The CDR3, as DNA: TGTGCCAGCAGCTTGCAGACTAGCGGAAGCGAGCAGTACTTC. It translates to CASSLQTSGSEQYF. The full variable domain, completed using reference TRBV7-3 and TRBJ2-7, is GAGVSQTPSNKVTEKGKYVELRCDPISGHTALYWYRQSLGQGPEFLIYFQGTGAADDSGLPNDRFFAVRPEGSVSTLKIQRTERGDSAVYLCASSLQTSGSEQYFGPGTRLTVT.

The chain uses TRBV5-1 and TRBJ1-1, with D hard to call. Trimming shortened V by 3 bases and J by 8 bases, and 14 bases separated the two germline ends. Germline CDR1 and CDR2: SGHRS and YFSETQ. The CDR3 totals 13 residues. CDR3 in amino acids: CASSSLEGVEAFF. CDR3 DNA sequence: TGCGCCAGCAGCTCGCTAGAGGGCGTCGAAGCTTTCTTT.

This chain uses TRBV5-1 with TRBJ1-4; 11 nucleotides align to TRBD1. This CDR3 has 19 residues. With V trimmed by 4 bases and J by 3 bases, 14 bases remained unmatched. Germline CDR1 reads SGHRS; CDR2 reads YFSETQ. CDR3 region: CASSPIYGDRGSSNEKLFF. CDR3 sequence (DNA): TGCGCCAGCAGCCCGATATACGGGGACAGGGGGTCCTCTAATGAAAAACTGTTTTTT.

The J gene is TRBJ2-1, the V gene TRBV2, with 11 bases identical to TRBD1. The CDR3 runs to 14 residues. Germline loops: CDR1 SNHLY, CDR2 FYNNEI. J lost 6 bases, V lost 7 bases, and 5 bases had no gene match. CDR3 region: CASNGQGALNEQFF. The CDR3 DNA is TGTGCCAGCAACGGACAGGGGGCCCTCAATGAGCAGTTCTTC.

This chain connects TRBV5-6 to TRBJ1-1; TRBD1 matches at 12 bases. V lost 4 bases to trimming and J lost 1 base; unmatched junction nucleotides: 8. This CDR3 is 17 amino acids long. Germline CDR1 is SGHDT and CDR2 is YYEEEE. CDR3 sequence reads: CASSTPGQGAGNTEAFF. DNA of the CDR3: TGTGCCAGCAGCACCCCGGGACAGGGGGCGGGGAACACTGAAGCTTTCTTT.

The rearrangement uses TRBV30 and TRBJ1-3; no clear D gene. CDR1 is GTSNPN, CDR2 SVGIG, per germline (reference sequence). Trimming left V 4 bases short and J 0 bases short, with 10 bases between. The CDR3 spans 14 residues. The CDR3 loop reads CAWTLGVSGNTIYF. The DNA for the CDR3 is TGTGCCTGGACCCTCGGGGTCTCTGGAAACACCATATATTTT.

This clone is a singleton in its sample. The V call is TRBV2, the J call TRBJ2-7; 8 nucleotides line up with TRBD1. Unmatched junction bases numbered 4, after V lost 6 bases and J lost 0 bases. The CDR3 is 14 amino acids. Germline V gene data show CDR1 as SNHLY and CDR2 as FYNNEI. Here the CDR3 reads CASRGTGGSYEQYF. The CDR3 DNA is TGTGCCAGCAGGGGAACAGGGGGCTCCTACGAGCAGTACTTC.

The V call is TRBV5-1, the J call TRBJ1-1, with D possibly being TRBD1 (5 bases). From germline, CDR1 is SGHRS and CDR2 YFSETQ. Trimming cost V 6 bases and J 0 bases, with 15 bases left between them. This CDR3 has 15 amino acids. CDR3 in amino acids: CASNPEGVVNTEAFF. The CDR3 DNA is TGCGCCAGCAACCCTGAAGGGGTAGTGAACACTGAAGCTTTCTTT.

The V and J genes are TRBV4-3 and TRBJ2-7, with 10 bases identical to TRBD1. V was clipped by 2 bases and J by 4 bases; unmatched bases: 5. Germline values: CDR1 LGHNA, CDR2 YSLEER. CDR3 size: 15 residues. CDR3 residues: CASSQPGQGLYEQYF. In nucleotides, the CDR3 is TGCGCCAGCAGCCAACCGGGACAGGGGTTATACGAGCAGTACTTC.

This chain links TRBV19 with TRBJ1-5; no clear D gene. V lost 8 bases and J 2 bases, leaving 10 bases between the germline ends. The CDR3 loop spans 13 amino acids. Germline V gene sequence: CDR1 LNHDA, CDR2 SQIVND (reference sequence). The CDR3 protein is CASSERGNQPQHF. In nucleotides, the CDR3 is TGTGCCAGTTCAGAGAGGGGCAATCAGCCCCAGCATTTT.

The chain is built from TRBV19 and TRBJ1-2, with 7 nucleotides matching TRBD1. This CDR3 contains 16 residues. Germline V CDR1 and CDR2: LNHDA, SQIVND (reference sequence). The junction had 11 bases not matched to a gene; V was cut back by 6 bases and J by 1 base. CDR3 bases: TGTGCCAGTAGGACTCCGGGACAGAGAATTAACTATGGCTACACCTTC. Amino acid sequence: CASRTPGQRINYGYTF.